Sequencing of this T cell receptor (beta chain) was carried out in a study of CD8+ T cells in alopecia areata. At the level of the study: Treated patients were given oral tofacitinib, which was dosed at 5 to 10 mg twice daily. People stayed on tofacitinib for 6 to 18 months, then stopped the drug for 6 months.

Whole-study findings and limits: Alopecia totalis/universalis scalp especially showed more expanded CD8+ clones than normal scalp.

This CDR3 has 15 residues. Germline CDR1 and CDR2: SGDLS and YYNGEE. Trimming removed 2 bases at V and 4 bases at J, with 15 bases between. Points on this clone: The antigen is undetermined.

Reverse transcription of extracted RNA yielded cDNA, which provided the sequencing template. TCRdb's table, derived via immunoSEQ multiplex PCR, lists solely in-frame clones and lacks some. Among 150,000 to 160,000 clones listed, approximately 53% were seen once. The researchers isolated CD4+ and CD8+ T cells from PBMCs by sorting. The clonotype was recovered from a human donor with alopecia areata. The sample was CD8+ T cells sorted from blood, taken at week 0. The rearrangement links TRBV9 to TRBJ1-1; no clear D gene. CDR3 in DNA: TGTGCCAGCAGCGTGGGGTCGGGTTCGAGCACTGAAGCTTTCTTT. Amino acids: CASSVGSGSSTEAFF.